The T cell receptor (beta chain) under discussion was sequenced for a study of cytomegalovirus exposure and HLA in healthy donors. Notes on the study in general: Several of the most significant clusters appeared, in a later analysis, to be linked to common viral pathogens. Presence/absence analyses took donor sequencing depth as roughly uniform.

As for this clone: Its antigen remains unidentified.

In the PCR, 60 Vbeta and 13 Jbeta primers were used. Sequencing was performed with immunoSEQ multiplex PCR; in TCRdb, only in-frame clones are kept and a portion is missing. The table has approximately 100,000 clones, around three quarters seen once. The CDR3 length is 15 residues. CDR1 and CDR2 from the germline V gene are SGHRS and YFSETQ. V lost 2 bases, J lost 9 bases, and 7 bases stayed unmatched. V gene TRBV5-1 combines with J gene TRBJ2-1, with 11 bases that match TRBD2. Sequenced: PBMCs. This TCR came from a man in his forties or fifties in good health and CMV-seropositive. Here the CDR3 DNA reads TGCGCCAGCAGCTTCATAGCGGGGGGGCCCGGTGAGCAGTTCTTC. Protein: CASSFIAGGPGEQFF.